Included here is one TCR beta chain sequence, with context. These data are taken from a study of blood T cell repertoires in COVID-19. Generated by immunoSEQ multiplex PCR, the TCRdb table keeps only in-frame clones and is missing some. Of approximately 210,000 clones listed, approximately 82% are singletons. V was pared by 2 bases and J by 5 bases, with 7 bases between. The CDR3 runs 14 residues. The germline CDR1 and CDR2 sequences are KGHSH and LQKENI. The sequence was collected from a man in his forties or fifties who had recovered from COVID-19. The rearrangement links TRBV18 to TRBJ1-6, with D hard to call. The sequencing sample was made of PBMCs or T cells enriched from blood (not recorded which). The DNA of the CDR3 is TGTGCCAGCTCACCAGTCCGGGATAATTCACCCCTCCACTTT. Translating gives CASSPVRDNSPLHF.